These 24 T cell receptor beta chains came from one sample sequenced in a study of blood T cell repertoires in COVID-19. The protocol was immunoSEQ multiplex PCR, while the TCRdb copy is restricted to in-frame clones and leaves out a portion. The sample lists about 100,000 clones; more than 85% were seen once. The specimen was peripheral blood. These receptors were obtained from a man aged 18 to 30 with acute or convalescent COVID-19.

This clone appeared a few times. The chain combines TRBV27 with TRBJ2-7; perhaps TRBD1 as D (6 bases). The germline CDR1 and CDR2 sequences are MNHEY and SMNVEV (reference sequence). The CDR3 has 14 amino acids. With 8 bases removed from V and 1 base from J, the gap between germline ends came to 15 bases. The CDR3 DNA is TGTGCCAGCTCGGCAGGGGAAATGTCCTACGAGCAGTACTTC. It yields the protein CASSAGEMSYEQYF.

This clone was counted a single time. The chain employs TRBV3-1 (or the pseudogene TRBV3-2) and TRBJ2-5, with TRBD1 matching over 10 bases. This CDR3 has 18 residues. V dropped 0 bases and J dropped 4; count of bases not matched to a gene: 11. CDR1 LGHDT and CDR2 YNNKEL come from the germline V gene (reference sequence). The CDR3 DNA sequence: TGTGCCAGCAGCCAAGATATATGGCCGACAGGGGGCCGAGAGACCCAGTACTTC. Its protein product is CASSQDIWPTGGRETQYF.

The rearrangement uses TRBV5-1 and TRBJ1-5; no clear D gene. The CDR3 loop spans 13 amino acids. The ends were cut back, 5 bases at V and 5 bases at J, with 11 bases in the middle. Germline V gene data show CDR1 as SGHRS and CDR2 as YFSETQ. The CDR3 region has the DNA TGCGCCAGCAGGAGGGATTGGGATCAGCCCCAGCATTTT. Its translation: CASRRDWDQPQHF.

V gene TRBV19 combines with J gene TRBJ2-3; TRBD2 matches 13 bases. CDR3 length: 16 residues. With V trimmed by 3 bases and J by 2 bases, 2 bases remained unmatched. Germline CDR1 is LNHDA and CDR2 is SQIVND (reference sequence). This CDR3 is CASSMGLAGFTDTQYF. The CDR3 region has the DNA TGTGCCAGTAGTATGGGACTAGCGGGGTTCACAGATACGCAGTATTTT.

This clone was detected a few times. CDR3 loop: CASLQGGGNTEAFF. In DNA, the CDR3 is TGCGCCAGTTTACAGGGAGGGGGGAACACTGAAGCTTTCTTT. The gene calls are TRBV5-1 and TRBJ1-1; the D gene is possibly TRBD1 (6 bases). Trimming shortened V by 8 bases and J by 1 base, and 15 bases separated the two germline ends. The germline CDR1 and CDR2 sequences are SGHRS and YFSETQ. The length of the CDR3 is 14 residues.

The CDR3 loop reads CASSLRQGWAEAFF. CDR3 nucleotides: TGTGCCAGCAGCTTACGACAGGGTTGGGCTGAAGCTTTCTTT. This chain links TRBV11-2 with TRBJ1-1; 7 bases are a match to TRBD1. CDR1 and CDR2 from the germline V gene are SGHAT and FQNNGV. The CDR3 extends over 14 amino acids. Germline trimming cut 2 bases from V and 6 bases from J; bases unmatched to any gene: 6.

V usage is TRBV15 and J usage is TRBJ2-5; 14 bases are shared with TRBD2. Trimming removed 2 bases from V and 5 bases from J; junction bases left unmatched: 4. This CDR3 comprises 16 residues. Germline CDR1 reads LNHNV; CDR2 reads YYDKDF (reference sequence). CDR3 sequence reads: CATSRRLAGGVETQYF. As DNA, the CDR3 is TGTGCCACCAGCAGAAGACTAGCGGGAGGGGTGGAGACCCAGTACTTC. Full variable domain (missing parts from reference TRBV15 and TRBJ2-5): DAMVIQNPRYQVTQFGKPVTLSCSQTLNHNVMYWYQQKSSQAPKLLFHYYDKDFNNEADTPDNFQSRRPNTSFCFLDIRSPGLGDTAMYLCATSRRLAGGVETQYFGPGTRLLVL.

The chain couples TRBV6-2 or TRBV6-3 to TRBJ1-2; D is possibly TRBD1 (5 bases). The germline CDR1 and CDR2 sequences are MNHEY and SVGEGT. The CDR3 has 13 residues. V was shortened by 5 bases and J by 0 bases, with 7 bases between the two germline ends. CDR3 sequence (DNA): TGTGCCAGCAGTGGACAAGCTAACTATGGCTACACCTTC. Translated, it gives CASSGQANYGYTF.

V is TRBV29-1 and J is TRBJ1-4; no clear D. With 7 bases removed from V and 8 bases from J, the gap between germline ends came to 17 bases. The CDR3 is made up of 13 amino acids. Germline values: CDR1 SQVTM, CDR2 ANQGSEA. CDR3 sequence: CSALDNLREKLFF. The CDR3 DNA sequence: TGCAGCGCCTTAGACAACTTAAGAGAAAAACTGTTTTTT. The complete variable domain, with remaining parts taken from reference TRBV29-1 and TRBJ1-4, reads SAVISQKPSRDICQRGTSLTIQCQVDSQVTMMFWYRQQPGQSLTLIATANQGSEATYESGFVIDKFPISRPNLTFSTLTVSNMSPEDSSIYLCSALDNLREKLFFGSGTQLSVL.

V is TRBV7-9 and J is TRBJ1-2, with 9 bases matching TRBD1. Trimming at V came to 7 bases and at J to 7 bases, leaving 13 bases not matched to a gene. Per germline, CDR1 SEHNR and CDR2 FQNEAQ (reference sequence). CDR3 length: 15 amino acids. The CDR3 sequence: CASTQIQGALGGYTF. In DNA form, the CDR3 reads TGTGCCAGCACCCAAATACAGGGGGCGCTGGGTGGCTACACCTTC.

V is TRBV19 and J is TRBJ2-1, with TRBD2 identical over 7 bases. Per germline, CDR1 LNHDA and CDR2 SQIVND (reference sequence). The CDR3 covers 16 residues. J lost 1 base, V lost 6 bases, and 9 bases had no gene match. CDR3 region: CASRRGRAGSYNEQFF. The CDR3 DNA reads TGTGCCAGTAGACGAGGGAGGGCGGGGTCCTACAATGAGCAGTTCTTC.

This chain joins TRBV12-3 or TRBV12-4 and TRBJ1-2; D ambiguous. CDR3 length: 13 residues. V was clipped by 3 bases and J by 4 bases, with 9 bases between them. CDR3 nucleotides: TGTGCCAGCAGTTTCGGGATCCCCTATGGCTACACCTTC. It yields the protein CASSFGIPYGYTF.

This chain uses TRBV21-1 with TRBJ2-3; no check of the table's D call, TRBD2, against the DNA was made. TRBV21-1 is classified as a pseudogene. The CDR3 sequence is 19 residues long. CDR3 residues: CASSKYTSGSGGDTDTQYF. CDR3 coding DNA: TGTGCCAGCAGCAAATATACTAGCGGGAGTGGTGGGGACACAGATACGCAGTATTTT.

This chain connects TRBV6-5 to TRBJ1-3; 7 nucleotides align to TRBD1. The V gene end was trimmed by 5 bases and the J gene end by 5 bases; junction bases not matched to a gene: 3. The length of the CDR3 is 13 residues. Per germline, CDR1 MNHEY and CDR2 SVGAGI. The DNA for the CDR3 is TGTGCCAGCAGTCCGACAGGGCGAAACACCATATATTTT. Translating it yields CASSPTGRNTIYF.

The rearrangement joins TRBV27 to TRBJ2-5; TRBD2 matches 10 bases. The CDR3 covers 14 residues. V shed 3 bases, J shed 5 bases, and the junction held 3 bases outside the gene matches. Germline values: CDR1 MNHEY, CDR2 SMNVEV (reference sequence). CDR3 in amino acids: CASSLGLALETQYF. CDR3 bases: TGTGCCAGCAGTTTGGGACTAGCGCTGGAGACCCAGTACTTC.

The V gene is TRBV5-1, the J gene TRBJ1-4; TRBD1 might be the D (6 bases). The germline CDR1 and CDR2 sequences are SGHRS and YFSETQ. V was cut by 1 base and J by 0 bases, with 13 bases left in between. The CDR3 has 17 residues. The CDR3 sequence is CASSLTGIGATNEKLFF. CDR3 DNA sequence: TGCGCCAGCAGCTTGACAGGGATCGGGGCAACTAATGAAAAACTGTTTTTT.

Here the CDR3 reads CASSPPGLADTDTQYF. In nucleotides, the CDR3 is TGTGCCAGCTCACCACCCGGGCTAGCGGACACAGATACGCAGTATTTT. The V gene is TRBV18, the J gene TRBJ2-3; 7 nucleotides match TRBD2. The CDR3 loop spans 16 amino acids. Germline V CDR1 and CDR2: KGHSH, LQKENI. Unmatched junction bases numbered 5, after V lost 0 bases and J lost 2 bases. Supplemented by reference TRBV18 and TRBJ2-3, the full variable domain reads NAGVMQNPRHLVRRRGQEARLRCSPMKGHSHVYWYRQLPEEGLKFMVYLQKENIIDESGMPKERFSAEFPKEGPSILRIQQVVRGDSAAYFCASSPPGLADTDTQYFGPGTRLTVL.

J is TRBJ2-3 and V is TRBV5-4; TRBD2 matches at 7 bases. Unmatched junction bases numbered 8, after V lost 5 bases and J lost 2 bases. Looked up from germline, CDR1 is SGHNT and CDR2 is YYREEE (reference sequence). The CDR3 spans 15 residues. The CDR3 loop is CASSKSGANTDTQYF. The CDR3, as DNA: TGTGCCAGCAGTAAAAGCGGGGCGAACACAGATACGCAGTATTTT.

The chain is built from TRBV11-3 and TRBJ2-3, with a possible D match to TRBD2 (6 bases). Between the trimmed V and J ends, which lost 1 base and 0 bases, there was a span of 17 bases. This CDR3 contains 18 residues. The V gene's germline CDR1 is SGHNT and CDR2 YENEEA. The CDR3 coding sequence is TGTGCCAGCAGCTTAGGATTTAATTTTCGGGGGAGCACAGATACGCAGTATTTT. Protein product: CASSLGFNFRGSTDTQYF.

This clone was detected only once. The V call is TRBV2, the J call TRBJ1-3, with D perhaps TRBD1 (5 bases). Germline CDR1 is SNHLY and CDR2 is FYNNEI. V gave up 4 bases and J gave up 3 bases, with 10 bases separating them. This CDR3 comprises 14 residues. CDR3 amino acids: CASSGQGRGNTIYF. The CDR3 DNA sequence: TGTGCCAGCAGTGGGCAGGGTCGTGGAAACACCATATATTTT.

CDR3 residues: CASSPRTGLNTEAFF. In nucleotides, the CDR3 is TGTGCCAGCAGCCCCCGGACAGGGTTGAACACTGAAGCTTTCTTT. The chain combines TRBV9 with TRBJ1-1; 8 bases are a match to TRBD1. The CDR3 is 15 residues long. J was trimmed by 0 bases and V by 4 bases; bases with no gene match: 5. Looked up from germline, CDR1 is SGDLS and CDR2 is YYNGEE. Based on the CDR3 plus reference TRBV9 and TRBJ1-1, the full variable domain is DSGVTQTPKHLITATGQRVTLRCSPRSGDLSVYWYQQSLDQGLQFLIQYYNGEERAKGNILERFSAQQFPDLHSELNLSSLELGDSALYFCASSPRTGLNTEAFFGQGTRLTVV.

The chain carries TRBV4-1 and TRBJ2-1, with 7 positions matching TRBD2. The CDR3 is 13 amino acids. CDR1 MGHRA and CDR2 YSYEKL come from the germline V gene. The trim removed 6 bases at V and 5 bases at J, leaving 4 bases unmatched. DNA of the CDR3: TGCGCCAGCAGTCTAGCGGAACACAATGAGCAGTTCTTC. Translated: CASSLAEHNEQFF.

The chain combines TRBV29-1 with TRBJ1-4; D unresolved. The CDR3 totals 12 residues. The germline V and J ends were trimmed by 6 bases and 7 bases, with 12 bases remaining between them. Germline CDR1 is SQVTM and CDR2 is ANQGSEA. The CDR3 sequence is CSVFTTGEKLFF. The DNA of the CDR3 is TGCAGCGTCTTTACTACGGGTGAAAAACTGTTTTTT.

This clone was seen just once. The chain's CDR3 is CASSLGFTGSQPQHF. The CDR3, as DNA: TGTGCCAGCAGCTTAGGTTTCACAGGGTCTCAGCCCCAGCATTTT. This chain links TRBV7-8 with TRBJ1-5; D might be TRBD1 (6 bases). The CDR3 sequence is 15 residues long. V lost 1 base to trimming and J lost 6 bases, with 13 bases between them. Germline V lookup: CDR1 SGHVS, CDR2 FQNEAQ.